The 7 T cell receptor beta chains below come from one sample, sequenced in a study of T cell repertoires in aging, cancer and after chemotherapy. TCR beta rearrangements were amplified from peripheral blood genomic DNA. TRB rearrangements spanning V, D and J were amplified using mixed TRB-A/B primers. MiXCR, run by TCRdb on the multiplex PCR reads, gives a single entry per CDR3 protein. The sample shows approximately 8,000 distinct CDR3 sequences, around 40% of them seen only once. The specimen sequenced was blood. All receptors come from a human donor in good health.

This clonotype counts as medium-sized (0.01 to 0.1%). The chain carries TRBV29-1 and TRBJ2-7; TRBD1 is a possible D gene (6 bases). CDR1 and CDR2 from the germline V gene are SQVTM and ANQGSEA. Trimming cost V 4 bases and J 6 bases, with 13 bases left between them. The CDR3 is made up of 12 amino acids. Written as DNA, the CDR3 is TGCAGCGTTGGGACAGCGAGTCCCGAGCAGTACTTC. It translates to CSVGTASPEQYF.

This clonotype showed up just a few times. The CDR3, as DNA: TGTGCCAGCAGCAACACTGGGACATCCTACAATGAGCAGTTCTTC. Translating it yields CASSNTGTSYNEQFF. V gene TRBV7-2 combines with J gene TRBJ2-1; possible D gene TRBD1, 6 bases. The V gene lost 5 bases and the J gene lost 1 base, with 12 bases spanning the gap. This CDR3 comprises 15 residues. Germline-derived CDR1 and CDR2 are SGHTA and FQGNSA.

The chain couples TRBV6-2 or TRBV6-3 to TRBJ1-6; TRBD1 is a possible D gene (6 bases). The germline CDR1 and CDR2 sequences are MNHEY and SVGEGT. The germline V and J ends were trimmed by 2 bases and 8 bases, with 10 bases remaining between them. This CDR3 has 14 amino acids. The CDR3 reads CASSYRQEHSPLHF. The CDR3, as DNA: TGTGCCAGCAGTTACAGACAGGAACATTCACCCCTCCACTTT.

In DNA form, the CDR3 reads TGTGCCAGCAGCTTGGGGGGAAGCAACTATGGCTACACCTTC. Protein sequence: CASSLGGSNYGYTF. The chain uses TRBV5-6 and TRBJ1-2; D is unresolved. V lost 0 bases to trimming and J lost 2 bases, with 8 bases between them. CDR1 SGHDT and CDR2 YYEEEE come from the germline V gene. The CDR3 loop spans 14 amino acids.

In its sample, this clonotype is medium-sized. The chain carries TRBV19 and TRBJ2-1; 12 bases map to TRBD1. V gave up 1 base and J gave up 6 bases; unmatched junction bases: 4. The germline CDR1 and CDR2 sequences are LNHDA and SQIVND (reference sequence). The CDR3 extends over 16 amino acids. The CDR3 here is CASSIVGQGASNEQFF. The DNA for the CDR3 is TGTGCCAGTAGTATAGTGGGACAGGGGGCGTCCAATGAGCAGTTCTTC. The complete variable domain, with remaining parts taken from reference TRBV19 and TRBJ2-1, reads DGGITQSPKYLFRKEGQNVTLSCEQNLNHDAMYWYRQDPGQGLRLIYYSQIVNDFQKGDIAEGYSVSREKKESFPLTVTSAQKNPTAFYLCASSIVGQGASNEQFFGPGTRLTVL.

The rearrangement joins TRBV27 to TRBJ2-3; 12 positions agree with TRBD2. V was pared by 7 bases and J by 12 bases, with 14 bases of the junction left unmatched. Germline lookup yields CDR1 MNHEY and CDR2 SMNVEV (reference sequence). The CDR3 runs to 15 residues. The CDR3 here is CASMRGASGRDRQYF. CDR3 coding DNA: TGTGCCAGCATGCGGGGGGCTAGCGGGAGGGACCGTCAGTATTTT.

The V call is TRBV19, the J call TRBJ2-7; 7 positions agree with TRBD2. CDR3 length: 15 amino acids. Germline loops: CDR1 LNHDA, CDR2 SQIVND (reference sequence). J was trimmed by 1 base and V by 4 bases; bases with no gene match: 7. The CDR3 coding sequence is TGTGCCAGTAGTAAGTTTGGGGGGGTGTCCTACGAGCAGTACTTC. This gives the protein CASSKFGGVSYEQYF.